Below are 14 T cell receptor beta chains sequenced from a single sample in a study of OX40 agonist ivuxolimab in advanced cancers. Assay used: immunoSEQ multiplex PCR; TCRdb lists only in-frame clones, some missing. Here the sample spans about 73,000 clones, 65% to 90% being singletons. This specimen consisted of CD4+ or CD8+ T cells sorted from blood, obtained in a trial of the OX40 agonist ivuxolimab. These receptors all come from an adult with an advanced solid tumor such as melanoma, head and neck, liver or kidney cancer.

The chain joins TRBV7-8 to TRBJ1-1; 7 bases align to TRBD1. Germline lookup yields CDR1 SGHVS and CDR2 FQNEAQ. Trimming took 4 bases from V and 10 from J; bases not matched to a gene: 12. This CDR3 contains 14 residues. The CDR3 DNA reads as TGTGCCAGCAGCTCCGACAGGGCTCGCTACGGAGCTTTCTTT. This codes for CASSSDRARYGAFF. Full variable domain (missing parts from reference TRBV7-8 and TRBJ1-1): GAGVSQSPRYKVAKRGQDVALRCDPISGHVSLFWYQQALGQGPEFLTYFQNEAQLDKSGLPSDRFFAERPEGSVSTLKIQRTQQEDSAVYLCASSSDRARYGAFFGQGTRLTVV.

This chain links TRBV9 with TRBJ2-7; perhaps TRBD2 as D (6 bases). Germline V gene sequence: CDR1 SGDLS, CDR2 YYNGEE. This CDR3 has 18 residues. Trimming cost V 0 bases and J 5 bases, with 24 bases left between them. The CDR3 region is CASSVGDNWEGGVDEQYF. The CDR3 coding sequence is TGTGCCAGCAGCGTAGGGGATAATTGGGAAGGAGGGGTGGACGAGCAGTACTTC.

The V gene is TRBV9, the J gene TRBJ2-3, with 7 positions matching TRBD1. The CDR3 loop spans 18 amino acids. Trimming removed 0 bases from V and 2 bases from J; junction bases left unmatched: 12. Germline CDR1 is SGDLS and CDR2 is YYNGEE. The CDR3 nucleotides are TGTGCCAGCAGCGTAGTCGGGTTCGGGACAGCGAACACAGATACGCAGTATTTT. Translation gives CASSVVGFGTANTDTQYF.

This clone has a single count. The DNA for the CDR3 is TGTGCCAGCAGCTCCTTGACTAGCGACCCAGATACGCAGTATTTT. This gives the protein CASSSLTSDPDTQYF. The chain combines TRBV7-8 with TRBJ2-3; 8 bases are shared with TRBD2. Germline loops: CDR1 SGHVS, CDR2 FQNEAQ. The CDR3 length is 15 residues. The junction had 7 bases not matched to a gene; V was cut back by 4 bases and J by 4 bases.

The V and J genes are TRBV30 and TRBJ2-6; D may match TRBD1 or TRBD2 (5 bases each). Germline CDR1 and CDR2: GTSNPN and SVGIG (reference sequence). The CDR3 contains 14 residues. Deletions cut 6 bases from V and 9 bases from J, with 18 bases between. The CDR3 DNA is TGTGCCTGCCCAACCGGGGACGTAAACAACGTCCTGACTTTC. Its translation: CACPTGDVNNVLTF.

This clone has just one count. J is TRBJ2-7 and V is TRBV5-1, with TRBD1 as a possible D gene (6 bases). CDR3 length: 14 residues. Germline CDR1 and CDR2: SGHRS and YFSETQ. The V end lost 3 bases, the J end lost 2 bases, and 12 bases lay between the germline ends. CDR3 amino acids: CASSWGPETYEQYF. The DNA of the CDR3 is TGCGCCAGCAGCTGGGGGCCGGAAACCTACGAGCAGTACTTC.

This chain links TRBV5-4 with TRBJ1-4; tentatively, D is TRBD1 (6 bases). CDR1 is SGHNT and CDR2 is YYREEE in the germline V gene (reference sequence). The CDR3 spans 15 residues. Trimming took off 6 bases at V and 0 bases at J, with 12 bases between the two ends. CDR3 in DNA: TGTGCCAGCAAACGCACAGGGTCAACTAATGAAAAACTGTTTTTT. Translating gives CASKRTGSTNEKLFF.

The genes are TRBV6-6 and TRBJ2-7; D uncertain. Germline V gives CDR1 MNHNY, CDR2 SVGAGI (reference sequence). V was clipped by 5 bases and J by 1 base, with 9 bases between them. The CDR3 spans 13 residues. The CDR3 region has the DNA TGTGCCAGCAGTCCTGTGGGATCCTACGAGCAGTACTTC. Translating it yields CASSPVGSYEQYF.

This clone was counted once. The CDR3 reads CASSAGVDTEAFF. The CDR3 nucleotides are TGTGCCAGCTCAGCAGGGGTTGACACTGAAGCTTTCTTT. The chain couples TRBV18 to TRBJ1-1; D is possibly TRBD1 (6 bases). In germline, CDR1 is KGHSH, CDR2 LQKENI. This CDR3 contains 13 residues. Trimming shortened V by 5 bases and J by 3 bases, and 10 bases separated the two germline ends.

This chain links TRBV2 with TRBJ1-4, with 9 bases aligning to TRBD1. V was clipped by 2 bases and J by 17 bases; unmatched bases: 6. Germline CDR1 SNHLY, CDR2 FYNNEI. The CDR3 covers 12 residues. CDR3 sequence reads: CASSETRDRVFF. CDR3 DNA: TGTGCCAGCAGTGAAACCCGGGACAGGGTATTTTTT.

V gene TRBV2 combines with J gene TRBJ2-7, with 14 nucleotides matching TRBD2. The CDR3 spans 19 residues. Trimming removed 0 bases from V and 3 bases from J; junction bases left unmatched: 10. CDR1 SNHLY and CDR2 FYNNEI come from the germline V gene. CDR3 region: CASSEAPGTSGGRLYEQYF. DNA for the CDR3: TGTGCCAGCAGTGAAGCGCCGGGGACTAGCGGGGGTCGCCTCTACGAGCAGTACTTC. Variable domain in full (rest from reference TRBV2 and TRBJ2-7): EPEVTQTPSHQVTQMGQEVILRCVPISNHLYFYWYRQILGQKVEFLVSFYNNEISEKSEIFDDQFSVERPDGSNFTLKIRSTKLEDSAMYFCASSEAPGTSGGRLYEQYFGPGTRLTVT.

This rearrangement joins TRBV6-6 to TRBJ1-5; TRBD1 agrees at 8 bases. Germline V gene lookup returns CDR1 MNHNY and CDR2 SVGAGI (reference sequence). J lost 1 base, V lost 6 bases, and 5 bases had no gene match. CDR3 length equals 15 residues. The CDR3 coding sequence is TGTGCCAGCAGCCCAGGACAGGGCAGCAATCAGCCCCAGCATTTT. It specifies CASSPGQGSNQPQHF.

CDR3 nucleotide sequence: TGTGCCATCACAGCCGGGACAATCTCTTACGAGCAGTACTTC. It encodes CAITAGTISYEQYF. The chain employs TRBV10-3 and TRBJ2-7; possible D gene TRBD1, 6 bases. Per the germline V gene, CDR1 is ENHRY and CDR2 is SYGVKD. The V gene lost 7 bases and the J gene lost 4 bases, with 17 bases spanning the gap. There are 14 residues in the CDR3.

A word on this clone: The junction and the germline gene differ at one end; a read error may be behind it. This CDR3 is CASSQTSNTGELFF. The CDR3 DNA follows: TGTGCTAGCAGCCAAACTAGTAACACCGGGGAGCTGTTTTTT. The V and J genes are TRBV7-7 and TRBJ2-2, with TRBD2 as a possible D gene (5 bases). The CDR3 runs to 14 residues. CDR1 is SSHAT, CDR2 FNYEAQ, per germline (reference sequence).